This section outlines one T cell receptor beta chain sequence together with its context. The data stem from a study of OX40 agonist ivuxolimab in advanced cancers. A history of autoimmune disease or systemic immunosuppression excluded patients. The ends lost 3 bases at V and 6 bases at J; junction bases unmatched: 5. Germline V gene lookup returns CDR1 SGHAT and CDR2 FQDESV (reference sequence). The CDR3 runs 13 residues. The assay was immunoSEQ multiplex PCR, and TCRdb's table has in-frame clones only and misses some. The table records approximately 76,000 clones, 85% to 90% of them present only once.

Material: CD4+ or CD8+ T cells sorted from blood, obtained in a trial of the OX40 agonist ivuxolimab. This sequence joins TRBV11-1 and TRBJ2-7; TRBD2 matches 7 bases. The clonotype originates from an adult with an advanced solid tumor such as melanoma, head and neck, liver or kidney cancer. The CDR3 loop is CASSFMGGIEQYF. The CDR3 DNA reads TGTGCCAGCAGCTTTATGGGAGGGATCGAGCAGTACTTC.